These 17 T cell receptor beta chains were sequenced from one sample in a study of graft-versus-host responses after intestinal transplantation. These receptors' targets are unknown. Assay used: immunoSEQ multiplex PCR; TCRdb lists only in-frame clones, some missing. The data show over 85,000 clones, around 92% seen once. Sequenced material: unstimulated CD4+ T cells sorted from spleen or lymph node cells, taken before transplant. These receptor sequences come from a human donor who was the organ donor for an intestinal transplant.

In regard to this clone: At the DNA level, this CDR3 is encoded by other sequences in the same sample as well. The chain uses TRBV5-1 and TRBJ2-7; D perhaps matches TRBD2 (5 bases). The CDR3 contains 13 residues. The germline CDR1 and CDR2 sequences are SGHRS and YFSETQ. The V end was cut by 2 bases, the J end by 0 bases, with 6 bases between. The CDR3 nucleotides are TGCGCCAGCAGCTTAACTAGCTCCTACGAGCAGTACTTC. It codes for CASSLTSSYEQYF.

The V call is TRBV7-3, the J call TRBJ1-6, with a tentative D call TRBD1 (5 bases). This CDR3 comprises 16 residues. The V and J ends lost 6 bases and 6 bases respectively, with 18 bases between them. The V gene's germline CDR1 is SGHTA and CDR2 FQGTGA. The CDR3 here is CASSSTGAWGNSPLHF. The CDR3 DNA is TGTGCCAGCAGTTCTACAGGAGCATGGGGTAATTCACCCCTCCACTTT.

The chain joins TRBV9 to TRBJ2-1; D may be TRBD1 (8 bases). Between the trimmed V and J ends, which lost 0 bases and 8 bases, there was a span of 12 bases. Germline CDR1 and CDR2: SGDLS and YYNGEE. This CDR3 is 14 amino acids long. CDR3 nucleotide sequence: TGTGCCAGCAGCGTAGCTACAGGGGGGGATGAGCAGTTCTTC. It specifies CASSVATGGDEQFF. Full variable domain (remainder filled in from reference TRBV9 and TRBJ2-1): DSGVTQTPKHLITATGQRVTLRCSPRSGDLSVYWYQQSLDQGLQFLIQYYNGEERAKGNILERFSAQQFPDLHSELNLSSLELGDSALYFCASSVATGGDEQFFGPGTRLTVL.

This clone was observed a few times. The chain links TRBV28 to TRBJ2-7; the D gene is possibly TRBD1 (7 bases). V gave up 5 bases and J gave up 3 bases, with 17 bases separating them. The CDR3 runs to 15 residues. Germline CDR1 is MDHEN and CDR2 is SYDVKM. The CDR3 protein is CASSPSGQGGYEQYF. CDR3 DNA sequence: TGTGCCAGCAGTCCCTCAGGGCAGGGGGGCTACGAGCAGTACTTC.

The chain carries TRBV29-1 and TRBJ2-1; 12 bases are a match to TRBD2. Germline V gene lookup returns CDR1 SQVTM and CDR2 ANQGSEA. J gave up 4 bases and V 6 bases, and 10 bases lay outside the gene matches. This CDR3 contains 16 residues. The CDR3 spells CSVRTSGGPFYNEQFF. CDR3 sequence (DNA): TGCAGCGTCCGAACTAGCGGGGGGCCGTTTTACAATGAGCAGTTCTTC.

This chain links TRBV15 with TRBJ1-1, with no clear D. Germline values: CDR1 LNHNV, CDR2 YYDKDF (reference sequence). The CDR3 covers 15 residues. V lost 0 bases to trimming and J lost 8 bases, with 16 bases between them. The CDR3 DNA follows: TGTGCCACCAGCAGAGATCAGAGGGCCGAGGTGGAAGCTTTCTTT. Translating gives CATSRDQRAEVEAFF.

The V call is TRBV7-2, the J call TRBJ1-2; D unresolved. This CDR3 is 15 amino acids long. Germline V lookup: CDR1 SGHTA, CDR2 FQGNSA. Between the trimmed V and J ends, which lost 0 bases and 7 bases, there was a span of 15 bases. CDR3 in DNA: TGTGCCAGCAGCTTAGCGATGAGGTTTGTGGGTGGCTACACCTTC. Translated, it gives CASSLAMRFVGGYTF. Combining the CDR3 with reference TRBV7-2 and TRBJ1-2 gives the whole variable domain GAGVSQSPSNKVTEKGKDVELRCDPISGHTALYWYRQSLGQGLEFLIYFQGNSAPDKSGLPSDRFSAERTGGSVSTLTIQRTQQEDSAVYLCASSLAMRFVGGYTFGSGTRLTVV.

The chain joins TRBV4-3 to TRBJ1-6; the match to TRBD1 covers 9 bases. The junction had 8 bases not matched to a gene; V was cut back by 4 bases and J by 10 bases. The CDR3 runs 15 residues. Germline V CDR1 and CDR2: LGHNA, YSLEER. CDR3 nucleotides: TGCGCCAGCAGCCTCAAAACAGGGGGCGGGTCACCCCTCCACTTT. It encodes CASSLKTGGGSPLHF.

The genes are TRBV30 and TRBJ1-1, with 7 nucleotides matching TRBD1. The V segment lost 2 bases and the J segment 7 bases; nucleotides outside the gene matches: 13. This CDR3 is 15 amino acids long. Germline V lookup: CDR1 GTSNPN, CDR2 SVGIG (reference sequence). CDR3 residues: CAWSSTSDRWVEAFF. The CDR3 nucleotides read TGTGCCTGGAGTTCCACCTCGGACAGGTGGGTTGAAGCTTTCTTT. The whole variable domain, filled in from reference TRBV30 and TRBJ1-1, reads SQTIHQWPATLVQPVGSPLSLECTVEGTSNPNLYWYRQAAGRGLQLLFYSVGIGQISSEVPQNLSASRPQDRQFILSSKKLLLSDSGFYLCAWSSTSDRWVEAFFGQGTRLTVV.

This rearrangement joins TRBV7-2 to TRBJ2-2; 7 positions agree with TRBD1. J was trimmed by 6 bases and V by 5 bases; bases with no gene match: 12. This CDR3 is built from 16 residues. Germline V gene sequence: CDR1 SGHTA, CDR2 FQGNSA. CDR3 coding DNA: TGTGCCAGCAGCGCCCGACAGGGTCCCTCACCCGGGGAGCTGTTTTTT. Encoded protein: CASSARQGPSPGELFF.

The table lists this clone with a few counts. V and J are TRBV11-2 and TRBJ1-6; tentatively, D is TRBD1 (6 bases). Trimming took off 5 bases at V and 7 bases at J, with 21 bases between the two ends. Germline V lookup: CDR1 SGHAT, CDR2 FQNNGV. The CDR3 sequence is 17 residues long. The CDR3 coding sequence is TGTGCCAGCAGCCTGACGATCTCGGGACACGCCAATTCACCCCTCCACTTT. As protein: CASSLTISGHANSPLHF. Looking up the rest from reference TRBV11-2 and TRBJ1-6 gives the full variable domain: EAGVAQSPRYKIIEKRQSVAFWCNPISGHATLYWYQQILGQGPKLLIQFQNNGVVDDSQLPKDRFSAERLKGVDSTLKIQPAKLEDSAVYLCASSLTISGHANSPLHFGNGTRLTVT.

This clone was recorded only once. The rearrangement links TRBV7-6 to TRBJ2-3, with TRBD2 matching over 15 bases. Germline loops: CDR1 SGHVS, CDR2 FNYEAQ. Trimming cost V 4 bases and J 2 bases; bases outside gene matches: 7. The CDR3 extends over 18 amino acids. The CDR3 is CASSSGTSGGPYTDTQYF. The CDR3 nucleotides are TGTGCCAGCAGCTCCGGGACTAGCGGGGGGCCGTACACAGATACGCAGTATTTT.

This clone was counted only a few times. The V gene is TRBV5-6, the J gene TRBJ2-5, with 8 positions matching TRBD1. Trimming removed 4 bases from V and 5 bases from J; junction bases left unmatched: 10. The CDR3 length is 15 residues. In germline, CDR1 is SGHDT, CDR2 YYEEEE. CDR3 DNA sequence: TGTGCCAGCAGCGGAGGGACAGGCCAAAGGGAGACCCAGTACTTC. Amino acid sequence: CASSGGTGQRETQYF.

This sequence joins TRBV5-1 and TRBJ2-2, with 8 nucleotides matching TRBD1. The V gene end was trimmed by 5 bases and the J gene end by 0 bases; junction bases not matched to a gene: 0. Germline V gives CDR1 SGHRS, CDR2 YFSETQ. The CDR3 is made up of 14 amino acids. This CDR3 is CASRTGANTGELFF. CDR3 in DNA: TGCGCCAGCAGGACAGGGGCGAACACCGGGGAGCTGTTTTTT. Looking up the rest from reference TRBV5-1 and TRBJ2-2 gives the full variable domain: KAGVTQTPRYLIKTRGQQVTLSCSPISGHRSVSWYQQTPGQGLQFLFEYFSETQRNKGNFPGRFSGRQFSNSRSEMNVSTLELGDSALYLCASRTGANTGELFFGEGSRLTVL.

This rearrangement joins TRBV6-1 to TRBJ2-1, with 7 bases identical to TRBD1. Germline lookup yields CDR1 MNHNS and CDR2 SASEGT. Trimming cost V 2 bases and J 8 bases; bases outside gene matches: 6. This CDR3 is built from 14 residues. CDR3 DNA: TGTGCCAGCAGTGAAACGGGCAGGGGGTATGAGCAGTTCTTC. Amino acids: CASSETGRGYEQFF.

This clone was counted once. The J gene is TRBJ2-7, the V gene TRBV18; 7 positions agree with TRBD1. There are 13 residues in the CDR3. Germline assignment: CDR1 KGHSH and CDR2 LQKENI. V trimming: 5 bases; J trimming: 6 bases; junction bases outside the gene matches: 7. The CDR3 region is CASSTRQGSEQYF. The DNA for the CDR3 is TGTGCCAGCTCAACAAGACAGGGTAGCGAGCAGTACTTC.

This chain uses TRBV4-1 with TRBJ2-7; TRBD2 matches 13 bases. The CDR3 sequence is 15 residues long. From germline, CDR1 is MGHRA and CDR2 YSYEKL. J was trimmed by 2 bases and V by 4 bases; bases with no gene match: 2. The CDR3: CASSRLAGGPYEQYF. In nucleotides, the CDR3 is TGCGCCAGCAGCCGACTAGCGGGGGGACCCTACGAGCAGTACTTC.